The entry below describes one TCR beta chain. The target antigen is unknown. This record belongs to a study of T cell responses to AZD1222 COVID-19 vaccine. V lost 5 bases to trimming and J lost 9 bases, with 8 bases between them. The CDR3 spans 12 residues. CDR1 and CDR2 (germline): LNHDA, SQIVND (reference sequence). Clones were read by immunoSEQ multiplex PCR, and TCRdb kept only the in-frame ones, dropping some. This table has some 110,000 clones, roughly nine tenths appearing once. Study-wide points: Once two AZD1222 doses were given, Spike-specific TCR breadth and depth went up.

The TCR originated in an adult in good health. The sequencing used peripheral blood, collected on day 0 of AZD1222 vaccination. V gene TRBV19 combines with J gene TRBJ1-6; no firm D call. CDR3 nucleotide sequence: TGTGCCAGTAGTTTTGAATCTTCACCCCTCCACTTT. Amino acid sequence: CASSFESSPLHF.